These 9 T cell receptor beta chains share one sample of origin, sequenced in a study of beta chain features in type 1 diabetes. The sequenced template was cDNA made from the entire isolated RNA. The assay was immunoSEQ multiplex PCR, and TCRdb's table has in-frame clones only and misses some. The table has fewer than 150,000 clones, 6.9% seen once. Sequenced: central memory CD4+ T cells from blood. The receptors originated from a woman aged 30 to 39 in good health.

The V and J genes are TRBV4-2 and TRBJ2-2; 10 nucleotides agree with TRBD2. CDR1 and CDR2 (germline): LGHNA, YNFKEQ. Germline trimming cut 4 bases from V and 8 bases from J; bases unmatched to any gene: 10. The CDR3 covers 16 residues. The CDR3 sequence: CASSLETSGLLGELFF. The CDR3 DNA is TGTGCCAGCAGCCTCGAGACTAGCGGGCTGCTAGGGGAGCTGTTTTTT.

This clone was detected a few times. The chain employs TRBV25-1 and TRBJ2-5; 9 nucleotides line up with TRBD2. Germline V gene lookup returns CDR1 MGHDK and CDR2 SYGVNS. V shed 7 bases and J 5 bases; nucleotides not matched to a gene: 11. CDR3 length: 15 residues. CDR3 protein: CASTRSGRFGETQYF. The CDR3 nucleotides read TGTGCCAGCACGAGGAGCGGGAGGTTTGGGGAGACCCAGTACTTC.

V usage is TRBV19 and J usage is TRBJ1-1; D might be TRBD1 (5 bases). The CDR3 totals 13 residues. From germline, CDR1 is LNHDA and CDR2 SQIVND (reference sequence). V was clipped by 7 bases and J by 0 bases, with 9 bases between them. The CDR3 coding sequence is TGTGCCAGTAAGGACACTTTGAACACTGAAGCTTTCTTT. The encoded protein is CASKDTLNTEAFF.

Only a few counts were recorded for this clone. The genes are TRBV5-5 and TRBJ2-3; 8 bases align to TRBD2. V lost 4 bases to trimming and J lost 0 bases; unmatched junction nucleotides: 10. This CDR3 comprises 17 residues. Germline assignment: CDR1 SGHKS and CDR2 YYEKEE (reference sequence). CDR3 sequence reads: CASSDRGGGKSTDTQYF. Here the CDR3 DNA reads TGTGCCAGCAGCGATCGGGGGGGAGGGAAAAGCACAGATACGCAGTATTTT.

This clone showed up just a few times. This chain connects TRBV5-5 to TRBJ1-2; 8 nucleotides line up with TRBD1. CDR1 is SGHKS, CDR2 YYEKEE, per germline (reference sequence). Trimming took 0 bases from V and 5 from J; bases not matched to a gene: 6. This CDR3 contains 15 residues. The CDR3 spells CASSLAAGTGYGYTF. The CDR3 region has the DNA TGTGCCAGCAGCTTGGCCGCCGGGACAGGATATGGCTACACCTTC.

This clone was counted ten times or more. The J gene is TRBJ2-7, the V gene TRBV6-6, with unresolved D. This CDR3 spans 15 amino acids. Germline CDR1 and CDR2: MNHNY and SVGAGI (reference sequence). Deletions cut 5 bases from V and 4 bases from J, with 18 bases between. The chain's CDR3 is CASSDPQAWAYEQYF. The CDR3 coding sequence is TGTGCCAGCAGTGACCCGCAGGCTTGGGCGTACGAGCAGTACTTC.

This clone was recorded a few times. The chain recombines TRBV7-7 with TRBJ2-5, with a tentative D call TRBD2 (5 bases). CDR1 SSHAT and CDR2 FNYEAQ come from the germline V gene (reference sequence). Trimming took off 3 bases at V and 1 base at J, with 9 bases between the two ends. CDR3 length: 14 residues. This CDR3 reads CASSFGGGQETQYF. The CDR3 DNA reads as TGTGCCAGCAGCTTCGGTGGAGGCCAAGAGACCCAGTACTTC.

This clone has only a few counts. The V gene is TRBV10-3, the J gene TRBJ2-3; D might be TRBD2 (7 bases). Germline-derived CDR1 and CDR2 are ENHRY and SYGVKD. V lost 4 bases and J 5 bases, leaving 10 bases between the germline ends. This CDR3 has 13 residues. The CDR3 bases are TGTGCCATCAGTGCAGGGGAGGGAGATACGCAGTATTTT. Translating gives CAISAGEGDTQYF.

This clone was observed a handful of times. In DNA form, the CDR3 reads TGTGCCAGCAGCTTCTCCCTAGCGCCTAGCACAGATACGCAGTATTTT. Protein: CASSFSLAPSTDTQYF. The J gene is TRBJ2-3, the V gene TRBV11-2, with D perhaps matching TRBD2 (6 bases). CDR3 length equals 16 residues. The germline V and J ends were trimmed by 3 bases and 0 bases, with 13 bases remaining between them. Germline-derived CDR1 and CDR2 are SGHAT and FQNNGV. Using reference TRBV11-2 and TRBJ2-3 for the parts outside the CDR3, the full variable domain is EAGVAQSPRYKIIEKRQSVAFWCNPISGHATLYWYQQILGQGPKLLIQFQNNGVVDDSQLPKDRFSAERLKGVDSTLKIQPAKLEDSAVYLCASSFSLAPSTDTQYFGPGTRLTVL.